These 7 T cell receptor beta chains came from one sample sequenced in a study of cytomegalovirus exposure and HLA in healthy donors. Primers for the PCR totalled 60 Vbeta and 13 Jbeta. Measured with immunoSEQ multiplex PCR; TCRdb has only the in-frame clones, and not every one. Among 150,000 to 200,000 clones listed, about three quarters were seen once. The sequenced sample was PBMCs. The receptors come from a female donor in good health and CMV-seronegative.

This clone showed up just once. The chain uses TRBV6-6 and TRBJ2-1, with D maybe TRBD2 (6 bases). The germline V and J ends were trimmed by 8 bases and 10 bases, with 12 bases remaining between them. The germline CDR1 and CDR2 sequences are MNHNY and SVGAGI (reference sequence). The CDR3 length is 11 residues. The CDR3: CASRWGREQFF. CDR3 DNA: TGTGCCAGCCGGTGGGGGAGGGAGCAGTTCTTC.

The rearrangement links TRBV5-1 to TRBJ2-3, with 10 bases that match TRBD2. The CDR3 is 17 residues long. J lost 0 bases, V lost 0 bases, and 4 bases had no gene match. Per germline, CDR1 SGHRS and CDR2 YFSETQ. The CDR3 nucleotides read TGCGCCAGCAGCTTGGCCACAGCGGGGGGGAGCACAGATACGCAGTATTTT. This encodes CASSLATAGGSTDTQYF.

The chain joins TRBV30 to TRBJ1-6; D unresolved. CDR1 and CDR2 (germline): GTSNPN, SVGIG (reference sequence). Trimming cost V 4 bases and J 7 bases, with 17 bases left between them. The CDR3 runs to 15 residues. Here the CDR3 reads CAWKAARRSNSPLHF. The CDR3, as DNA: TGTGCCTGGAAGGCGGCGCGTCGTTCAAATTCACCCCTCCACTTT.

The genes are TRBV18 and TRBJ1-5; 9 positions agree with TRBD1. The V gene's germline CDR1 is KGHSH and CDR2 LQKENI. The V and J ends lost 3 bases and 3 bases, in that order; junction bases with no gene match: 3. The length of the CDR3 is 15 residues. In DNA form, the CDR3 reads TGTGCCAGCTCACCCGGGACAGGGAACAATCAGCCCCAGCATTTT. Its translation is CASSPGTGNNQPQHF. Filled out from reference TRBV18 and TRBJ1-5, the complete variable domain reads NAGVMQNPRHLVRRRGQEARLRCSPMKGHSHVYWYRQLPEEGLKFMVYLQKENIIDESGMPKERFSAEFPKEGPSILRIQQVVRGDSAAYFCASSPGTGNNQPQHFGDGTRLSIL.

The rearrangement uses TRBV19 and TRBJ2-5, with TRBD2 identical over 13 bases. There are 17 residues in the CDR3. Germline V gives CDR1 LNHDA, CDR2 SQIVND (reference sequence). With 3 bases clipped from V and 1 base from J, the junction kept 5 bases outside the gene matches. The CDR3 nucleotides are TGTGCCAGTAGTATGGGAAGGACTAGCGGGAGCCAAGAGACCCAGTACTTC. Translated, it gives CASSMGRTSGSQETQYF.

The chain is built from TRBV6-6 and TRBJ2-6, with D possibly matching TRBD1 (5 bases). The CDR3 is made up of 15 amino acids. V gave up 10 bases and J gave up 0 bases, with 13 bases separating them. Per germline, CDR1 MNHNY and CDR2 SVGAGI (reference sequence). CDR3 bases: TGTGCCATTAGCAGGGTCCCCTCTGGGGCCAACGTCCTGACTTTC. It is translated as CAISRVPSGANVLTF.

This clone appeared a few times. CDR3 sequence (DNA): TGTGCCAGCAGCTACTCGGGACAGGGTTTATCGGGGGAGCTGTTTTTT. It translates to CASSYSGQGLSGELFF. The chain recombines TRBV21-1 with TRBJ2-2; TRBD1 is the table's D call, not checked against the DNA. TRBV21-1 is a pseudogene. This CDR3 is built from 16 residues.